Reported below is one T cell receptor (beta chain). Membership in each cohort depended on participant-reported clinical history. This sample is drawn from a study of blood T cell repertoires in COVID-19. V lost 4 bases and J 8 bases, leaving 17 bases between the germline ends. Germline V gene lookup returns CDR1 SEHNR and CDR2 FQNEAQ (reference sequence). The CDR3 totals 15 residues. The data were produced by immunoSEQ multiplex PCR, yet TCRdb's version contains in-frame clones alone and is incomplete. The data show 250,000 to 350,000 clones, 85% to 90% seen once. This rearrangement joins TRBV7-9 to TRBJ1-4, with a weak D call TRBD1 (6 bases). The source is a woman in her fifties or sixties who had been exposed to COVID-19. Sequencing was done on a sample of PBMCs or T cells enriched from blood (not recorded which). The DNA for the CDR3 is TGTGCCAGCAGCTCACGAACAGGGATTGGAGAAAAACTGTTTTTT. This sequence encodes CASSSRTGIGEKLFF.